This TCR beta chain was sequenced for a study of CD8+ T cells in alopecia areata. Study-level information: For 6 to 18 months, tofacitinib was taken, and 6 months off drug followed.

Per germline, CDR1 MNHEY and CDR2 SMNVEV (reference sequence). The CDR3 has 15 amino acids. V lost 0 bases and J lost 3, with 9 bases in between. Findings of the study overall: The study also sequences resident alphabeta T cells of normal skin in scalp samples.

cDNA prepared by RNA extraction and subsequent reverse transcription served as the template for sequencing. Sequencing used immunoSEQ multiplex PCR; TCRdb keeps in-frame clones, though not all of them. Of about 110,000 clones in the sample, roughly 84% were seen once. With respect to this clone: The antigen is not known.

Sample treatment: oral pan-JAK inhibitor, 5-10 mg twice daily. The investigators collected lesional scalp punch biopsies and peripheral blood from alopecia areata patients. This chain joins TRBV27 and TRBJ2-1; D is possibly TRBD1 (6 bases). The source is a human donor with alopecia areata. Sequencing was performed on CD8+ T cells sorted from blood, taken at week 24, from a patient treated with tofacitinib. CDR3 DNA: TGTGCCAGCAGTTTATCGACAGGTTTCTACAATGAGCAGTTCTTC. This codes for CASSLSTGFYNEQFF.